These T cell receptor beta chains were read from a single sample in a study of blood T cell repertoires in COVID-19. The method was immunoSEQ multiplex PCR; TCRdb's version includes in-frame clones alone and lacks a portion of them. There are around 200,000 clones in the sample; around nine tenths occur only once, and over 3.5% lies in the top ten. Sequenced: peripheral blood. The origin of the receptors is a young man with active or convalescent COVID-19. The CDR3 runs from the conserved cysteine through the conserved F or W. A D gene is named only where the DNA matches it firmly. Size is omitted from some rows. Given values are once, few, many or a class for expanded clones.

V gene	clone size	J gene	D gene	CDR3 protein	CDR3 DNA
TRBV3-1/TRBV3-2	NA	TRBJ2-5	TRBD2	CASSQGSGGLEKTQYF	TGTGCCAGCAGCCAAGGGAGCGGGGGGCTGGAAAAGACCCAGTACTTC
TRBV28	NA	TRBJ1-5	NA	CASSSVGGLKQPQHF	TGTGCCAGCAGTTCTGTCGGCGGCTTGAAGCAGCCCCAGCATTTT
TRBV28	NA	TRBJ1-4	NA	CASSLSVARLGEKLFF	TGTGCCAGCAGTTTATCGGTGGCCAGGTTGGGTGAAAAACTGTTTTTT
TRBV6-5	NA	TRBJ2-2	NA	CAIVPLNTGELFF	TGTGCCATCGTTCCCCTTAACACCGGGGAGCTGTTTTTT
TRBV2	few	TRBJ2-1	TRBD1	CASSSTGGSHNEQFF	TGTGCCAGCAGTTCCACAGGGGGTTCACACAATGAGCAGTTCTTC
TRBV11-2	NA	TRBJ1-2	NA	CASSLDWAGVKEGYTF	TGTGCCAGCAGCTTAGATTGGGCGGGTGTGAAGGAAGGCTACACCTTC
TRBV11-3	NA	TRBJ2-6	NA	CASSPYSGANVLTF	TGTGCCAGCAGCCCTTACTCTGGGGCCAACGTCCTGACTTTC
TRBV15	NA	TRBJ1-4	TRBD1	CATRGTGGEKLFF	TGTGCCACCAGGGGGACAGGAGGGGAAAAACTGTTTTTT
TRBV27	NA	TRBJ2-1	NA	CASRSPGPRRAEQFF	TGTGCCAGCAGATCCCCGGGTCCCCGCCGAGCAGAGCAGTTCTTC
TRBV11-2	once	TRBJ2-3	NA	CASSLGLSTDTQYF	TGTGCCAGCAGCTTAGGACTGAGCACAGATACGCAGTATTTT
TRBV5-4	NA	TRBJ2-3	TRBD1	CASSAGTGGARGTDTQYF	TGTGCCAGCAGCGCGGGGACAGGGGGCGCGAGGGGCACAGATACGCAGTATTTT
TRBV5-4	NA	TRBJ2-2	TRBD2	CASSLGGLAANTGELFF	TGTGCCAGCAGCTTGGGGGGACTAGCGGCGAACACCGGGGAGCTGTTTTTT
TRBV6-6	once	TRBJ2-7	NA	CASSYGQSYEQYF	TGTGCCAGCAGTTATGGACAGTCCTACGAGCAGTACTTC
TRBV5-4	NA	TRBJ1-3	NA	CASSSPSGNTIYF	TGTGCCAGCAGCTCCCCGTCTGGAAACACCATATATTTT
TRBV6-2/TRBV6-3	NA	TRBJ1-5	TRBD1	CASSYGGQVDQPQHF	TGTGCCAGCAGTTACGGGGGACAGGTGGATCAGCCCCAGCATTTT
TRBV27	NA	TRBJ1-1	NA	CASSVDTAGGEAFF	TGTGCCAGCAGCGTCGACACCGCGGGGGGCGAAGCTTTCTTT